This T cell receptor (beta chain) was identified in a study of cytomegalovirus exposure and HLA in healthy donors. Comments on this clone: One end of the junction does not line up with germline, which may come from a read error.

Germline loops: CDR1 SQVTM, CDR2 ANQGSEA. The CDR3 is made up of 12 amino acids. PCR primers comprised 60 Vbeta and 13 Jbeta primers. Sequencing was performed with immunoSEQ multiplex PCR; in TCRdb, only in-frame clones are kept and a portion is missing. The table shows about 160,000 clones, with 60% to 85% occurring only once. This sequence joins TRBV29-1 and TRBJ1-2; possible D gene TRBD1, 6 bases. Sequences were obtained from PBMCs. This receptor was identified in a female donor in good health and CMV-seronegative. The CDR3 nucleotides read TGCAGCGTCGAAGACAGGAACTATGGCTACACCTTC. It codes for CSVEDRNYGYTF.